Included here is one TCR beta chain sequence, with context. This CDR3 is 15 amino acids long. Trimming took 2 bases from V and 1 from J, leaving 12 bases between them. In germline, CDR1 is SGHDT, CDR2 YYEEEE. Generated by immunoSEQ multiplex PCR, the TCRdb table keeps only in-frame clones and is missing some. This sample has about 40,000 clones, with roughly 89% found just once. This record comes from a study of T cell changes during pregnancy in multiple sclerosis. This TCR came from a female donor with multiple sclerosis, enrolled in a pregnancy study. Sequenced here: CD4+ T cells from peripheral blood mononuclear cells, sampled in the first trimester of pregnancy. The chain combines TRBV5-6 with TRBJ2-5; a possible D gene is TRBD2 (6 bases). The CDR3 nucleotides read TGTGCCAGCAGCTTCGAGGGAGGATCCCAAGAGACCCAGTACTTC. Its protein product is CASSFEGGSQETQYF.